This T cell receptor (beta chain) appears in the sequencing data of a study of T-cell reconstitution after alpha-beta-depleted transplantation in children. The study, taken as a whole, reports: Newly produced T cells mostly accounted for T-cell counts and diversity one year post-transplant. From surviving recipient T cells and thymic progenitors came the high day-60 TCRbeta diversity observed in some patients. Expanded graft clones, several hundred of them, were reportedly the source of alpha-beta T cells about two months after transplant.

A TCRbeta library incorporating unique molecular identifiers was prepared. TCRdb fed the PCR reads into MiXCR, producing one record per CDR3 protein. In the table there are roughly 790,000 distinct CDR3 sequences, around 15% of which are singletons. Details on this clonotype: Antigen unknown.

The sequence was obtained from a male patient younger than 18 who had a stem cell transplant for acute lymphoblastic leukemia, so the T cells may come from the graft donor. This specimen consisted of PBMCs, mostly from graft donor cells, obtained 360 days after TCRalphabeta/CD19-depleted stem cell transplant.

The DNA for the CDR3 is TGTGCCAGCTTCACCCCGGGTAGCGGGAGAAGTACCGGGGAGCTGTTTTTT. Protein sequence: CASFTPGSGRSTGELFF. The gene calls are TRBV28 and TRBJ2-2; 9 bases are shared with TRBD2. The junction had 15 bases not matched to a gene; V was cut back by 8 bases and J by 5 bases. From germline, CDR1 is MDHEN and CDR2 SYDVKM. This CDR3 is 17 amino acids long.